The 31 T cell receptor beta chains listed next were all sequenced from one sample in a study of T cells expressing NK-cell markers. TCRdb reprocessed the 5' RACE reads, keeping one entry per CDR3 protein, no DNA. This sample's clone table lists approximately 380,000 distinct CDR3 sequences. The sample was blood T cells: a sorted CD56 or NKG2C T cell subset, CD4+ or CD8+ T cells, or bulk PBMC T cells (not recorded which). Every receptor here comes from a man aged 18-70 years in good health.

CDR3 amino acids: CASSPNGGGNQPQHF. This chain uses TRBV18 with TRBJ1-5; TCRdb's D gene call, TRBD1, goes unchecked for lack of DNA. Germline CDR1 and CDR2: KGHSH and LQKENI. The CDR3 contains 15 residues.

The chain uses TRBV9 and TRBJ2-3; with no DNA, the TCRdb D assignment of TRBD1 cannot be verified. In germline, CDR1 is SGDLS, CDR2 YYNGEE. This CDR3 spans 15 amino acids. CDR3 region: CARDYETGYVDTQYF.

The CDR3 loop is CATSDFGQGGDEQYF. This chain connects TRBV24-1 to TRBJ2-7; the TRBD1 assignment by TCRdb is unverifiable without DNA. CDR1 and CDR2 (germline): KGHDR, SFDVKD. This CDR3 has 15 amino acids.

This CDR3 is CASSRGREGEQYF. This chain connects TRBV5-1 to TRBJ2-7; the TCRdb D gene call, TRBD1, has no DNA to confirm it. Germline-derived CDR1 and CDR2 are SGHRS and YFSETQ. The CDR3 extends over 13 amino acids.

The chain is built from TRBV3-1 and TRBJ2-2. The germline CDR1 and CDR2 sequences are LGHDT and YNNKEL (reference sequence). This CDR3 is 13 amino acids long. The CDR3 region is CASSSTWTGELFF.

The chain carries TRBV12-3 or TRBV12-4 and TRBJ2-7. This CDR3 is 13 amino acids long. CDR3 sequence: CASSLEPVGEQYF.

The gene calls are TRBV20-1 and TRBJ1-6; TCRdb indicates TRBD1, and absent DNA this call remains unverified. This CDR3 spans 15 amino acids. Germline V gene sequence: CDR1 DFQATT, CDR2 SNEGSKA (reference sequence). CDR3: CSARQHGAYNSPLHF.

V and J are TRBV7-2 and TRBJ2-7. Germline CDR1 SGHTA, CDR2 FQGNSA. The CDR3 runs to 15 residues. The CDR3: CASSPSYLGSYEQYF. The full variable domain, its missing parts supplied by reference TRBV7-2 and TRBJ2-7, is GAGVSQSPSNKVTEKGKDVELRCDPISGHTALYWYRQSLGQGLEFLIYFQGNSAPDKSGLPSDRFSAERTGGSVSTLTIQRTQQEDSAVYLCASSPSYLGSYEQYFGPGTRLTVT.

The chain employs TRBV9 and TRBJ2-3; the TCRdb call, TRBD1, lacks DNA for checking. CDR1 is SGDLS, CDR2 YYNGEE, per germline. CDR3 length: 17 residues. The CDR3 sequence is CASSPWAPLTRTDTQYF.

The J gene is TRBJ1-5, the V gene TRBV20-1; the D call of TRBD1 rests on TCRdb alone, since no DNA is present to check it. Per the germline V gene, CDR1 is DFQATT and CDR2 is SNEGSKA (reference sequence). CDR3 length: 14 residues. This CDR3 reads CSAHDPRENQPQHF.

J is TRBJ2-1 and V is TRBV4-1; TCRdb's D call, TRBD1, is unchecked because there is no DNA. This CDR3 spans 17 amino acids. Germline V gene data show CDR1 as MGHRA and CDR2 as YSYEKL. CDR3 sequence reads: CASSQEETGSHARGQFF.

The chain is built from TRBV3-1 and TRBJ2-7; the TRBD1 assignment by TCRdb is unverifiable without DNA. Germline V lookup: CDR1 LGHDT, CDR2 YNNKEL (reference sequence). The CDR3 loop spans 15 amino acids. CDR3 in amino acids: CASSQGPLASYEQYF.

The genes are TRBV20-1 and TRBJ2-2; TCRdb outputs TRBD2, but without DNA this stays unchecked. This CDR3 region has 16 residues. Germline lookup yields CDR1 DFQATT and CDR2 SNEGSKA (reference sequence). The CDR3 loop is CSASGLAGGDTGELFF.

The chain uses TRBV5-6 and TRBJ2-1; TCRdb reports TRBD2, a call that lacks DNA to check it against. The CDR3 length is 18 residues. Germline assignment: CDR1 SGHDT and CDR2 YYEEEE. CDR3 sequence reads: CASSLPDLAGGLGNEQFF.

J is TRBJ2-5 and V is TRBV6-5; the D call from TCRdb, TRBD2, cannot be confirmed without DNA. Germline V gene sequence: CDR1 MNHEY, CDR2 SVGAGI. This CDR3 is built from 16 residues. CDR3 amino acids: CASSGTGLAVKETQYF.

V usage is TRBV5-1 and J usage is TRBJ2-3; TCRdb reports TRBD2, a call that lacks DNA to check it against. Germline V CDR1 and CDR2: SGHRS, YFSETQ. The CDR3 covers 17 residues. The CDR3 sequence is CASSLYSSSGGADTQYF.

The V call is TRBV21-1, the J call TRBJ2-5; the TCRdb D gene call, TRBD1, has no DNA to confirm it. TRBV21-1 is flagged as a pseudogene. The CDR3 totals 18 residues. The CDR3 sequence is CASSKVDRGPRKQETQYF.

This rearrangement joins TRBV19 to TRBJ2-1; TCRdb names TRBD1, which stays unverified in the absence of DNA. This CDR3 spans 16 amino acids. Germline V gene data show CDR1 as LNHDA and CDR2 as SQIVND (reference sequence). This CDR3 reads CASSIRRGTSYNEQFF.

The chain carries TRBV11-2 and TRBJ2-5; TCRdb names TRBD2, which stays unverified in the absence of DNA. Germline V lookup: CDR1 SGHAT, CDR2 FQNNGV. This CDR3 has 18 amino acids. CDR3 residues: CASSSSGTSGAPIETQYF.

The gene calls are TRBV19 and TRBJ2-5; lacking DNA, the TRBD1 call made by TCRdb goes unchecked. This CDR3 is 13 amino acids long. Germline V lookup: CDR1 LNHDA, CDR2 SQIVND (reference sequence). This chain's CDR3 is CASRPLDKETQYF.

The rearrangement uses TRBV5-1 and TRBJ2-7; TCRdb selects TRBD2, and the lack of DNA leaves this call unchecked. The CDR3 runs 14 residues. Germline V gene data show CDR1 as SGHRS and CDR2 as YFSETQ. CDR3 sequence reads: CASSAGGGSIEQYF.

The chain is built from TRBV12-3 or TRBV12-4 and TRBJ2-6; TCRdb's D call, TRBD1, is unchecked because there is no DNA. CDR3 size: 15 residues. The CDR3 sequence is CASSRGVAGANVLTF.

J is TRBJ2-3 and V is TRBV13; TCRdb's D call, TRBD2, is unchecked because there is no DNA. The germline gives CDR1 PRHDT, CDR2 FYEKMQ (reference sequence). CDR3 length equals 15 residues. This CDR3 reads CASSFVRGASNTQYF.

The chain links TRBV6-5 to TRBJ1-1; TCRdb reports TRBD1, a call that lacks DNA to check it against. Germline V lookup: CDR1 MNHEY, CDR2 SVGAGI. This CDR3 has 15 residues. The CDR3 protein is CASSYRGRKVIEAFF.

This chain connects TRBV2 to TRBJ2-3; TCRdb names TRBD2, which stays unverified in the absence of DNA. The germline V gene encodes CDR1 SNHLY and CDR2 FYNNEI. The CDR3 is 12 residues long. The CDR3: CASLSVWDTQYF.

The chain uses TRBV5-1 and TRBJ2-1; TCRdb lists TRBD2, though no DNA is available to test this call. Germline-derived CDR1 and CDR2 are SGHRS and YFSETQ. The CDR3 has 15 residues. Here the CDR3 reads CASSLDFGGVIEQFF.

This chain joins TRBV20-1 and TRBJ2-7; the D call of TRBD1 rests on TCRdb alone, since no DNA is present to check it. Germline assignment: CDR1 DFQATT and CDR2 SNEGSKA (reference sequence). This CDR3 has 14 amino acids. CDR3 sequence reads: CSARPGPKRYEQYF.

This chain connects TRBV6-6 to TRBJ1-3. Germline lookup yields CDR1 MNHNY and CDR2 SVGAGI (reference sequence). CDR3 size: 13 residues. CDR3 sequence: CASENEPGNTIYF.

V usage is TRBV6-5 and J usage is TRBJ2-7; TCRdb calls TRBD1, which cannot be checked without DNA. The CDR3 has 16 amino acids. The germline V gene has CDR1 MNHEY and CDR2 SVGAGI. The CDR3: CASSYSRWDRGYEQYF.

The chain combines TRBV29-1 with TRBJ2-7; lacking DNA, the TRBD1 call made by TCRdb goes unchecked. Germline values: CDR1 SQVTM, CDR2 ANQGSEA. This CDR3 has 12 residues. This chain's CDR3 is CSVGHLFGEQYF.

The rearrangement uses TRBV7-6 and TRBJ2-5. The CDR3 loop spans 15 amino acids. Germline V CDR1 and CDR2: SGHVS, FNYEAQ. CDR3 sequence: CASSLDVQTQETQYF.